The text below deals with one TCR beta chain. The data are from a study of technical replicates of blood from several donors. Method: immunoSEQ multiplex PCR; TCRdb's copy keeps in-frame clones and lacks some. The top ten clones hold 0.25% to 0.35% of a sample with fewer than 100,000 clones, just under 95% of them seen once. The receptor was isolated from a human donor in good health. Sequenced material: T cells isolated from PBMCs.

The CDR3, as DNA: TGTGCCAGCAGTACACCGATCAGGGGAGACACTGAAGCTTTCTTT. It yields the protein CASSTPIRGDTEAFF. This sequence joins TRBV6-6 and TRBJ1-1; D might be TRBD1 (6 bases). The CDR3 extends over 15 amino acids. Trimming took 5 bases from V and 3 from J, leaving 16 bases between them. Germline V gene data show CDR1 as MNHNY and CDR2 as SVGAGI (reference sequence).